The T cell receptor (beta chain) under discussion was sequenced for a study of T cell responses to AZD1222 COVID-19 vaccine. Germline V lookup: CDR1 SGHTS, CDR2 YDEGEE. CDR3 length: 13 residues. Deletions cut 4 bases from V and 0 bases from J, with 8 bases between. This clone was seen a few times. The antigen is unknown. The study, taken as a whole, reports: The study found Spike-specific TCR breadth and depth rose after two AZD1222 doses. CD4 TCRs associated with vaccination spanned spike, dominating at 160-218 and 743-854.

Sequencing used immunoSEQ multiplex PCR; TCRdb keeps in-frame clones, though not all of them. The table shows around 140,000 clones, with over 90% occurring only once. The TCR sequence derives from an adult in good health. The chain couples TRBV5-8 to TRBJ2-7; D gene ambiguous. The sequencing here drew on peripheral blood, taken on day 0 of AZD1222 vaccination. CDR3 nucleotides: TGTGCCAGCAGCCCCGCAAGCTCCTACGAGCAGTACTTC. Protein product: CASSPASSYEQYF.